The 28 T cell receptor beta chains given below trace back to one sample, sequenced in a study of neurological immune-mediated disorders. Using its own MiXCR run on the 5' RACE reads, TCRdb lists one record per CDR3 protein. The sample lists around 14,000 distinct CDR3 sequences, more than 9% occurring once. The sequenced sample consisted of PBMCs. These receptors were taken from a woman aged 40 to 49 in good health.

There are many counts of this clonotype. The V and J genes are TRBV6-2 or TRBV6-3 and TRBJ2-7; D is uncertain. CDR1 and CDR2 (germline): MNHEY, SVGEGT. V gave up 2 bases and J gave up 7 bases, with 6 bases separating them. The CDR3 loop spans 11 amino acids. The CDR3 coding sequence is TGTGCCAGCAGTTACGGCGGAGAGCAGTACTTC. Translation gives CASSYGGEQYF.

This clonotype has ten or more counts. This sequence joins TRBV6-5 and TRBJ2-2, with D possibly matching TRBD2 (5 bases). Trimming left V 3 bases short and J 6 bases short, with 11 bases between. The CDR3 totals 14 residues. Germline loops: CDR1 MNHEY, CDR2 SVGAGI. The CDR3 reads CASSYRGWAGELFF. The CDR3 nucleotides are TGTGCCAGCAGTTATCGCGGGTGGGCCGGGGAGCTGTTTTTT.

Ten or more counts support this clonotype. The chain recombines TRBV7-9 with TRBJ2-7; 9 nucleotides line up with TRBD2. Trimming at V came to 3 bases and at J to 7 bases, leaving 7 bases not matched to a gene. The CDR3 runs to 14 residues. Per the germline V gene, CDR1 is SEHNR and CDR2 is FQNEAQ (reference sequence). CDR3 sequence reads: CASSLMVAGEEQYF. The CDR3 DNA follows: TGTGCCAGCAGCTTGATGGTAGCGGGAGAGGAGCAGTACTTC. The variable domain in full, with the rest retrieved from reference TRBV7-9 and TRBJ2-7, is DTGVSQNPRHKITKRGQNVTFRCDPISEHNRLYWYRQTLGQGPEFLTYFQNEAQLEKSRLLSDRFSAERPKGSFSTLEIQRTEQGDSAMYLCASSLMVAGEEQYFGPGTRLTVT.

This clonotype was observed many times. The rearrangement uses TRBV20-1 and TRBJ1-1; no clear D. The CDR3 extends over 14 amino acids. Between the trimmed V and J ends, which lost 0 bases and 11 bases, there was a span of 19 bases. Germline assignment: CDR1 DFQATT and CDR2 SNEGSKA (reference sequence). The chain's CDR3 is CSARDPGSGPKAFF. The CDR3 DNA is TGCAGTGCTAGAGATCCAGGTAGCGGTCCTAAGGCTTTCTTT.

The chain links TRBV20-1 to TRBJ2-5; TRBD1 aligns across 7 bases. The CDR3 has 15 residues. Germline assignment: CDR1 DFQATT and CDR2 SNEGSKA (reference sequence). V trimming: 2 bases; J trimming: 5 bases; junction bases outside the gene matches: 11. The CDR3 DNA reads as TGCAGTGCTAGATTGCTGCGAACAGGGGCCGAGACCCAGTACTTC. This encodes CSARLLRTGAETQYF.

In this sample, this clonotype turned up many times. The genes are TRBV5-1 and TRBJ2-1; 7 bases agree with TRBD2. From germline, CDR1 is SGHRS and CDR2 YFSETQ. Germline trimming cut 4 bases from V and 8 bases from J; bases unmatched to any gene: 0. This CDR3 is built from 11 residues. In DNA form, the CDR3 reads TGCGCCAGCAGCCGGGGGGATGAGCAGTTCTTC. Translated, it gives CASSRGDEQFF.

In its sample, this clonotype was seen many times. This chain links TRBV12-3 or TRBV12-4 with TRBJ2-1, with 7 bases fitting TRBD2. This CDR3 region has 15 residues. Losses at the gene ends were 3 bases for V and 2 bases for J; bases not matched to a gene: 4. The chain's CDR3 is CASSFGTTTYNEQFF. Written as DNA, the CDR3 is TGTGCCAGCAGTTTCGGGACTACCACCTACAATGAGCAGTTCTTC.

This clonotype was observed many times. V is TRBV6-5 and J is TRBJ2-1; 7 bases align to TRBD2. The CDR3 consists of 14 residues. The germline gives CDR1 MNHEY, CDR2 SVGAGI. The junction had 3 bases not matched to a gene; V was cut back by 0 bases and J by 7 bases. Here the CDR3 DNA reads TGTGCCAGCAGTTACTCGGGGGGGAAAAATGAGCAGTTCTTC. As protein: CASSYSGGKNEQFF.

In its sample, this clonotype was seen many times. This rearrangement joins TRBV5-8 to TRBJ2-5, with a weak D call TRBD2 (5 bases). This CDR3 spans 12 amino acids. The V end lost 4 bases, the J end lost 5 bases, and 9 bases lay between the germline ends. Germline V gene lookup returns CDR1 SGHTS and CDR2 YDEGEE. CDR3 protein: CASSPLGETQYF. CDR3 nucleotides: TGTGCCAGCAGCCCACTAGGGGAGACCCAGTACTTC.

There are many counts of this clonotype. The V and J genes are TRBV20-1 and TRBJ2-5; 7 bases align to TRBD2. V dropped 3 bases and J dropped 4; count of bases not matched to a gene: 14. Germline CDR1 DFQATT, CDR2 SNEGSKA (reference sequence). The CDR3 has 16 amino acids. The CDR3 nucleotides are TGCAGTGCTAGGAACCCCCAGGCGGGAGAGATAGAGACCCAGTACTTC. This encodes CSARNPQAGEIETQYF.

There are many counts of this clonotype. The chain joins TRBV5-1 to TRBJ2-7; 7 bases agree with TRBD1. V shed 4 bases and J 5 bases; nucleotides not matched to a gene: 6. The CDR3 covers 13 residues. Germline V gene sequence: CDR1 SGHRS, CDR2 YFSETQ. The CDR3 loop reads CASSGNRGNEQYF. The CDR3, as DNA: TGCGCCAGCAGCGGAAACAGGGGTAACGAGCAGTACTTC.

This clonotype was picked up many times. The chain has TRBV20-1 and TRBJ2-1; TRBD2 agrees at 9 bases. Germline assignment: CDR1 DFQATT and CDR2 SNEGSKA (reference sequence). This CDR3 region has 15 residues. J was trimmed by 8 bases and V by 5 bases; bases with no gene match: 13. In DNA, the CDR3 is TGCAGTGCTGACTATAGCGGGAGAGCGGGGCATGAGCAGTTCTTC. This encodes CSADYSGRAGHEQFF.

This clonotype was detected ten times or more. This chain connects TRBV18 to TRBJ2-7; D is possibly TRBD2 (6 bases). CDR1 and CDR2 from the germline V gene are KGHSH and LQKENI. The CDR3 has 14 residues. Trimming shortened V by 6 bases and J by 1 base, and 13 bases separated the two germline ends. The DNA for the CDR3 is TGTGCCAGCTCGCCCTCTGGGGGGTCCTACGAGCAGTACTTC. Residues: CASSPSGGSYEQYF.

This clonotype showed up many times. This rearrangement joins TRBV28 to TRBJ2-3; either TRBD1 or TRBD2 may supply D (5 bases each). V gave up 6 bases and J gave up 4 bases, with 17 bases separating them. The CDR3 is made up of 15 amino acids. Germline-derived CDR1 and CDR2 are MDHEN and SYDVKM. As DNA, the CDR3 is TGTGCCAGCAGCTTACCGGGGCCTTTTTCAGATACGCAGTATTTT. Translation: CASSLPGPFSDTQYF.

This clonotype was seen at least ten times. The gene calls are TRBV4-1 and TRBJ2-7, with D maybe TRBD1 (5 bases). CDR1 is MGHRA, CDR2 YSYEKL, per germline. V was trimmed by 4 bases and J by 4 bases, leaving 14 bases between them. The CDR3 sequence is 14 residues long. The CDR3 protein is CASSPWGVIYEQYF. CDR3 DNA: TGCGCCAGCAGCCCGTGGGGCGTAATTTACGAGCAGTACTTC.

This clonotype was detected ten times or more. The V and J genes are TRBV7-2 and TRBJ1-4, with D perhaps matching TRBD1 (5 bases). The CDR3 contains 16 residues. Germline CDR1 reads SGHTA; CDR2 reads FQGNSA. V was pared by 2 bases and J by 3 bases, with 13 bases between. In DNA form, the CDR3 reads TGTGCCAGCAGCTTAAGAGGTGCGACAGCTAATGAAAAACTGTTTTTT. This gives the protein CASSLRGATANEKLFF.

This clonotype showed up many times. The genes are TRBV20-1 and TRBJ2-7; perhaps TRBD1 as D (7 bases). This CDR3 spans 15 amino acids. CDR1 is DFQATT, CDR2 SNEGSKA, per germline (reference sequence). V lost 5 bases and J lost 5, with 22 bases in between. CDR3 sequence (DNA): TGCAGTGCTTCATTAGGGAACAGGGGAGGCCACGAGCAGTACTTC. Amino acid sequence: CSASLGNRGGHEQYF.

The sample holds many counts of this clonotype. This rearrangement joins TRBV15 to TRBJ1-1; possible D gene TRBD1, 6 bases. From germline, CDR1 is LNHNV and CDR2 YYDKDF (reference sequence). The CDR3 spans 14 residues. Trimming took 6 bases from V and 0 from J, leaving 11 bases between them. The CDR3 bases are TGTGCCACCAGGTTCGACAGGCTGAACACTGAAGCTTTCTTT. Translating gives CATRFDRLNTEAFF.

This clonotype is labeled as medium-sized. This rearrangement joins TRBV5-5 to TRBJ2-2, with D unresolved. V was clipped by 0 bases and J by 0 bases, with 9 bases between them. CDR1 SGHKS and CDR2 YYEKEE come from the germline V gene (reference sequence). This CDR3 comprises 16 residues. CDR3 residues: CASSLDQRTNTGELFF. DNA for the CDR3: TGTGCCAGCAGCTTGGACCAGAGAACGAACACCGGGGAGCTGTTTTTT. Looking up the rest from reference TRBV5-5 and TRBJ2-2 gives the full variable domain: DAGVTQSPTHLIKTRGQQVTLRCSPISGHKSVSWYQQVLGQGPQFIFQYYEKEERGRGNFPDRFSARQFPNYSSELNVNALLLGDSALYLCASSLDQRTNTGELFFGEGSRLTVL.

This clonotype showed up many times. This sequence joins TRBV20-1 and TRBJ2-2, with D possibly being TRBD2 (6 bases). The CDR3 totals 14 residues. V lost 0 bases and J 6 bases, leaving 11 bases between the germline ends. CDR1 is DFQATT, CDR2 SNEGSKA, per germline (reference sequence). CDR3 sequence (DNA): TGCAGTGCTAGAGATCGGACTATTCCCGGGGAGCTGTTTTTT. It codes for CSARDRTIPGELFF.

This clonotype was seen many times. The chain uses TRBV2 and TRBJ2-7; D uncertain. CDR3 length equals 14 residues. CDR1 and CDR2 (germline): SNHLY, FYNNEI. V was clipped by 4 bases and J by 4 bases, with 14 bases between them. CDR3: CASSVRTGTYEQYF. The CDR3 DNA follows: TGTGCCAGCAGTGTACGCACTGGAACATACGAGCAGTACTTC.

This rearrangement joins TRBV5-1 to TRBJ2-5, with D unresolved. This CDR3 contains 13 residues. The V gene lost 9 bases and the J gene lost 1 base, with 13 bases spanning the gap. Germline values: CDR1 SGHRS, CDR2 YFSETQ. CDR3 DNA sequence: TGCGCCAACTGTACTGGCGTCCAAGAGACCCAGTACTTC. Its protein is CANCTGVQETQYF.

This clonotype was seen more than once but under ten times. One end of the junction fails to match germline, which may point to a read error. The chain employs TRBV5-1 and TRBJ2-4, with D perhaps TRBD2 (5 bases). Looked up from germline, CDR1 is SGHRS and CDR2 is YFSETQ. The CDR3 is made up of 16 amino acids. This CDR3 is CASSFYREGVKNIQYF. The CDR3 nucleotides are TGTGCCAGCAGCTTCTACCGTGAGGGAGTCAAAAACATTCAGTACTTC.

Many counts were recorded for this clonotype. The J gene is TRBJ2-3, the V gene TRBV20-1; 15 nucleotides line up with TRBD2. The CDR3 loop spans 16 amino acids. Germline V gene lookup returns CDR1 DFQATT and CDR2 SNEGSKA (reference sequence). J lost 6 bases, V lost 5 bases, and 9 bases had no gene match. The CDR3 loop reads CSARPIGLAGGDTQYF. CDR3 in DNA: TGCAGTGCTCGACCGATCGGACTAGCGGGAGGGGATACGCAGTATTTT.

Here the CDR3 DNA reads TGTGCCAGCAGCTCGAGGGGGCTCGGCGGGGAGCTGTTTTTT. Translated: CASSSRGLGGELFF. The J gene is TRBJ2-2, the V gene TRBV7-2; 7 positions agree with TRBD1. Germline V gene sequence: CDR1 SGHTA, CDR2 FQGNSA. The CDR3 spans 14 residues. The J segment lost 7 bases and the V segment lost 4 bases, leaving 6 bases of the junction unmatched. Variable domain in full (rest from reference TRBV7-2 and TRBJ2-2): GAGVSQSPSNKVTEKGKDVELRCDPISGHTALYWYRQSLGQGLEFLIYFQGNSAPDKSGLPSDRFSAERTGGSVSTLTIQRTQQEDSAVYLCASSSRGLGGELFFGEGSRLTVL.

The table lists this clonotype with many counts. J is TRBJ2-7 and V is TRBV5-6, with D tentatively TRBD1 or TRBD2 (6 bases each). The CDR3 runs 15 residues. Trimming shortened V by 3 bases and J by 0 bases, and 13 bases separated the two germline ends. CDR1 SGHDT and CDR2 YYEEEE come from the germline V gene. The chain's CDR3 is CASSSEGGRSYEQYF. The CDR3 bases are TGTGCCAGCAGCTCGGAGGGGGGACGCTCCTACGAGCAGTACTTC.

This clonotype has just a few counts. This rearrangement joins TRBV20-1 to TRBJ1-2, with D tentatively TRBD1 (5 bases). V lost 2 bases to trimming and J lost 1 base, with 11 bases between them. CDR3 length: 14 residues. Per the germline V gene, CDR1 is DFQATT and CDR2 is SNEGSKA (reference sequence). The CDR3 spells CSARPGVGNYGYTF. The CDR3, as DNA: TGCAGTGCTAGACCGGGGGTGGGTAACTATGGCTACACCTTC.

This clonotype came up many times. This chain joins TRBV25-1 and TRBJ2-2, with D perhaps TRBD2 (6 bases). The CDR3 covers 15 residues. V was pared by 3 bases and J by 3 bases, with 11 bases between. Per germline, CDR1 MGHDK and CDR2 SYGVNS. The CDR3 region has the DNA TGTGCCAGCAGTGATGGCGGGACCCACACCGGGGAGCTGTTTTTT. Protein: CASSDGGTHTGELFF.